Each of the 3 T cell receptor beta chains below was sequenced from the same sample in a study of blood T cell repertoires in COVID-19 (dated by TCRdb to the early 2020s). Library preparation employed the immunoSEQ multiplex PCR assay. The table comes from immuneACCESS by way of TCRdb, which keeps in-frame sequences with V and J called. Part of the clones is missing from these tables; in studies checked, under half for an unresolved V gene and the rest for unknown reasons. The sample table records about 190,000 clones; roughly nine tenths of these occur just once. Around 1.2% of the sample goes to the ten largest clones. The sequenced sample was peripheral blood. The receptors stem from a man aged 25-45 years with acute or convalescent COVID-19.

CDR3 nucleotides: TGTGCCAGCAGCTTGGCAGGTGGAGGGACGGGAAACACCATATATTTT. Protein product: CASSLAGGGTGNTIYF. The chain has TRBV5-5 and TRBJ1-3; D may be TRBD1 (5 bases). V was clipped by 0 bases and J by 4 bases, with 14 bases between them. The CDR3 is 16 amino acids. Germline CDR1 reads SGHKS; CDR2 reads YYEKEE (reference sequence).

To note about this clone: The same CDR3 arises from other DNA sequences in this sample as well. CDR3 sequence: CASSTGTGNTIYF. Here the CDR3 DNA reads TGTGCCAGCAGTACAGGGACTGGAAACACCATATATTTT. The genes are TRBV12-3 or TRBV12-4 and TRBJ1-3; TRBD1 is a possible D gene (6 bases). V lost 5 bases to trimming and J lost 2 bases, with 7 bases between them. The CDR3 runs 13 residues.

A single count supports this clone. V and J are TRBV20-1 and TRBJ2-7; 8 nucleotides align to TRBD2. Germline lookup yields CDR1 DFQATT and CDR2 SNEGSKA (reference sequence). V was clipped by 3 bases and J by 2 bases; unmatched bases: 6. The CDR3 sequence is 14 residues long. Written as DNA, the CDR3 is TGCAGTGCTAGTCGGGAGGGAGAAACCTACGAGCAGTACTTC. Residues: CSASREGETYEQYF.